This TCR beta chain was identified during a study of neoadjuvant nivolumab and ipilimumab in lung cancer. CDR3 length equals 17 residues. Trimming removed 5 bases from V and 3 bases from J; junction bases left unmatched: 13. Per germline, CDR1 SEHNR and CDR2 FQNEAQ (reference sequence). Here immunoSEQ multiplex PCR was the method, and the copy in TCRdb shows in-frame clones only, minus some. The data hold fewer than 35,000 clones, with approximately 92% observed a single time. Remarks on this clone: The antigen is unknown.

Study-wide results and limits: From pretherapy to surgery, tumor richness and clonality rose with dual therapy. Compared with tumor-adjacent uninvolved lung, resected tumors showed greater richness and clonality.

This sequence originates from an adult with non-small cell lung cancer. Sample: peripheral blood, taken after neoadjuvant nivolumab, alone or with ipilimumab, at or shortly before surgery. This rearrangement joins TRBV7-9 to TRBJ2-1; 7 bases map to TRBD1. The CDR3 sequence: CASSPGGGQGVYNEQFF. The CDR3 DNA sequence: TGTGCCAGCAGCCCAGGGGGTGGGCAGGGCGTCTACAATGAGCAGTTCTTC.